Each of the 17 T cell receptor beta chains below was sequenced from the same sample in a study of T cells in Graves' hyperthyroidism and ophthalmopathy. Researchers took RNA transcripts and amplified the TCR beta CDR3 regions from them. TCR CDR3 underwent first-round RT-PCR with the HTBI primer set. From the multiplex PCR reads, TCRdb called clonotypes with MiXCR, one entry per CDR3 protein. The sample holds 360,000 or so distinct CDR3 sequences, 12% to 15% seen once. Specimen: blood. Source of these receptors: a woman aged 55-69 years with Graves' ophthalmopathy.

This clonotype was counted at least ten times. CDR3 region: CASSLYGEGFGNQPQHF. CDR3 bases: TGTGCCAGCAGTTTATATGGTGAGGGGTTTGGTAATCAGCCCCAGCATTTT. This chain links TRBV28 with TRBJ1-5; TRBD1 is a possible D gene (5 bases). Germline-derived CDR1 and CDR2 are MDHEN and SYDVKM. The CDR3 has 17 amino acids. Trimming shortened V by 1 base and J by 4 bases, and 17 bases separated the two germline ends.

This clonotype occurred many times. Here the CDR3 reads CASKLQSASGEYNEQFF. The CDR3 DNA is TGTGCCAGCAAGCTTCAAAGTGCTAGCGGAGAGTACAATGAGCAGTTCTTC. The chain couples TRBV2 to TRBJ2-1; 7 bases map to TRBD2. The CDR3 runs to 17 residues. V was pared by 7 bases and J by 4 bases, with 16 bases of the junction left unmatched. Looked up from germline, CDR1 is SNHLY and CDR2 is FYNNEI.

This clonotype was detected ten times or more. The chain couples TRBV20-1 to TRBJ2-7; D possibly matches TRBD1 or TRBD2 (5 bases each). The V end lost 1 base, the J end lost 6 bases, and 13 bases lay between the germline ends. There are 13 residues in the CDR3. CDR1 is DFQATT and CDR2 is SNEGSKA in the germline V gene (reference sequence). The DNA of the CDR3 is TGCAGTGCTAGAGGGACACCCGAGGGCGAGCAGTACTTC. It specifies CSARGTPEGEQYF.

The chain couples TRBV27 to TRBJ2-1; D possibly corresponds to TRBD1 (5 bases). The CDR3 consists of 15 residues. Trimming took off 5 bases at V and 6 bases at J, with 17 bases between the two ends. Germline V gene sequence: CDR1 MNHEY, CDR2 SMNVEV (reference sequence). The CDR3 bases are TGTGCCAGCAGTCCGCGGAAGGGGAATAGCAATGAGCAGTTCTTC. Its translation: CASSPRKGNSNEQFF.

The gene calls are TRBV12-3 or TRBV12-4 and TRBJ1-6; TRBD1 might be the D (6 bases). The V gene lost 4 bases and the J gene lost 5 bases, with 9 bases spanning the gap. The CDR3 consists of 14 residues. In nucleotides, the CDR3 is TGTGCCAGCAGTTCAGGGACAAATAATTCACCCCTCCACTTT. Translated: CASSSGTNNSPLHF.

This clonotype was detected many times. The chain employs TRBV7-2 and TRBJ2-2; 12 nucleotides agree with TRBD2. Trimming cost V 5 bases and J 7 bases; bases outside gene matches: 2. CDR1 SGHTA and CDR2 FQGNSA come from the germline V gene. The CDR3 runs 14 residues. The CDR3 loop is CASSTGLAGGELFF. The DNA for the CDR3 is TGTGCCAGCAGCACGGGACTAGCGGGCGGGGAGCTGTTTTTT.

This clonotype was found a few times. The CDR3 sequence: CASSYLSGRDEQFF. CDR3 bases: TGTGCCAGCAGTTACCTAAGCGGGAGGGATGAGCAGTTCTTC. The chain couples TRBV6-2 or TRBV6-3 to TRBJ2-1, with 10 bases matching TRBD2. With V trimmed by 2 bases and J by 8 bases, 3 bases remained unmatched. This CDR3 is 14 amino acids long. Germline V lookup: CDR1 MNHEY, CDR2 SVGEGT.

This clonotype was detected ten times or more. CDR3 sequence (DNA): TGTGCCAGCAGCACGGGACTAGCGAGGCCTGGGGAGCAGTACTTC. Amino acid sequence: CASSTGLARPGEQYF. J is TRBJ2-7 and V is TRBV7-2, with TRBD2 matching over 10 bases. J gave up 7 bases and V 5 bases, and 11 bases lay outside the gene matches. Germline CDR1 SGHTA, CDR2 FQGNSA. The CDR3 runs 15 residues.

This clonotype was seen many times. The rearrangement links TRBV7-9 to TRBJ2-3; a weak D match, TRBD2 (6 bases). V was shortened by 0 bases and J by 4 bases, with 8 bases between the two germline ends. Per the germline V gene, CDR1 is SEHNR and CDR2 is FQNEAQ (reference sequence). The CDR3 is made up of 14 amino acids. CDR3 nucleotide sequence: TGTGCCAGCAGCTTAGCGGGAGGCGCAGATACGCAGTATTTT. Translating gives CASSLAGGADTQYF.

This clonotype has at least ten counts. The chain links TRBV12-3 or TRBV12-4 to TRBJ2-1; D call uncertain. The CDR3 contains 12 residues. The V gene lost 2 bases and the J gene lost 8 bases, with 7 bases spanning the gap. This chain's CDR3 is CASSLTRHEQFF. CDR3 DNA: TGTGCCAGCAGTTTAACCCGGCATGAGCAGTTCTTC.

This clonotype was seen repeatedly, ten times or more. V and J are TRBV5-1 and TRBJ2-1, with 9 nucleotides matching TRBD1. Unmatched junction bases numbered 5, after V lost 4 bases and J lost 3 bases. This CDR3 has 15 amino acids. Germline CDR1 SGHRS, CDR2 YFSETQ. The CDR3 region is CASSGRTGDYNEQFF. Written as DNA, the CDR3 is TGCGCCAGCAGCGGGAGGACAGGGGACTACAATGAGCAGTTCTTC.

The table lists this clonotype with many counts. The chain links TRBV5-6 to TRBJ2-3; TRBD1 might be the D (5 bases). The length of the CDR3 is 14 residues. V shed 0 bases and J shed 6 bases, with 11 bases lying between them. CDR1 and CDR2 from the germline V gene are SGHDT and YYEEEE. The chain's CDR3 is CASSLGTITDTQYF. As DNA, the CDR3 is TGTGCCAGCAGCTTGGGGACAATCACTGATACGCAGTATTTT. The full variable domain, completed using reference TRBV5-6 and TRBJ2-3, is DAGVTQSPTHLIKTRGQQVTLRCSPKSGHDTVSWYQQALGQGPQFIFQYYEEEERQRGNFPDRFSGHQFPNYSSELNVNALLLGDSALYLCASSLGTITDTQYFGPGTRLTVL.

The table lists this clonotype with many counts. The chain couples TRBV2 to TRBJ2-1; D might be TRBD1 (5 bases). This CDR3 has 14 residues. CDR1 and CDR2 (germline): SNHLY, FYNNEI. With 1 base removed from V and 5 bases from J, the gap between germline ends came to 9 bases. In nucleotides, the CDR3 is TGTGCCAGCAGTGAAGGGCAGGGTAACAATGAGCAGTTCTTC. This codes for CASSEGQGNNEQFF. Using reference TRBV2 and TRBJ2-1 for the parts outside the CDR3, the full variable domain is EPEVTQTPSHQVTQMGQEVILRCVPISNHLYFYWYRQILGQKVEFLVSFYNNEISEKSEIFDDQFSVERPDGSNFTLKIRSTKLEDSAMYFCASSEGQGNNEQFFGPGTRLTVL.

The chain couples TRBV7-3 to TRBJ2-6; no definite D call. V was trimmed by 5 bases and J by 4 bases, leaving 12 bases between them. CDR1 and CDR2 (germline): SGHTA, FQGTGA. This CDR3 is 15 amino acids long. The CDR3 loop is CASSPTATGANVLTF. The CDR3 DNA sequence: TGTGCCAGCAGCCCTACCGCGACAGGGGCCAACGTCCTGACTTTC.

The chain couples TRBV6-9 to TRBJ1-2, with D tentatively TRBD1 (5 bases). The CDR3 length is 14 residues. Germline CDR1 and CDR2: MNHGY and SVAAGI. With 3 bases removed from V and 2 bases from J, the gap between germline ends came to 10 bases. Written as DNA, the CDR3 is TGTGCCAGCAGTTACAGTCCAGGGAACTATGGCTACACCTTC. This sequence encodes CASSYSPGNYGYTF.

There are a few counts of this clonotype. The chain combines TRBV6-1 with TRBJ2-7; TRBD1 matches 9 bases. Germline CDR1 reads MNHNS; CDR2 reads SASEGT. The J segment lost 5 bases and the V segment lost 5 bases, leaving 7 bases of the junction unmatched. The CDR3 loop spans 14 amino acids. The CDR3 nucleotides read TGTGCCAGCAGTCCGACAGGGGGATGGGACGAGCAGTACTTC. It is translated as CASSPTGGWDEQYF.

V gene TRBV20-1 combines with J gene TRBJ2-5, with D tentatively TRBD2 (5 bases). This CDR3 spans 14 amino acids. The V end was cut by 0 bases, the J end by 4 bases, with 12 bases between. Germline V gene data show CDR1 as DFQATT and CDR2 as SNEGSKA (reference sequence). CDR3 region: CSAREWTERETQYF. CDR3 DNA sequence: TGCAGTGCTAGAGAATGGACTGAGAGAGAGACCCAGTACTTC.